These 20 T cell receptor beta chains were all obtained from the same sample, sequenced in a study of shared T cell receptors in the human thymus. The protocol was immunoSEQ multiplex PCR, while the TCRdb copy is restricted to in-frame clones and leaves out a portion. The sample consists of 500,000 to 550,000 clones, roughly 74% of them appearing once. This sample also appeared in a second study, on human thymus T cells.

Sequenced sample: thymocytes. These receptors came from a boy under two years old with a congenital heart defect.

V and J are TRBV7-2 and TRBJ2-7; TRBD2 is a possible D gene (5 bases). Looked up from germline, CDR1 is SGHTA and CDR2 is FQGNSA. The CDR3 length is 18 residues. V shed 1 base and J shed 0 bases, with 19 bases lying between them. This CDR3 reads CASSLVSVATRLSYEQYF. The CDR3 DNA reads as TGTGCCAGCAGCTTAGTCTCCGTTGCAACTAGACTCTCCTACGAGCAGTACTTC.

The chain has TRBV5-1 and TRBJ2-7; TRBD1 aligns across 10 bases. V lost 3 bases and J lost 3; bases outside the gene matches: 12. CDR3 length: 17 amino acids. Germline V gene sequence: CDR1 SGHRS, CDR2 YFSETQ. CDR3 sequence reads: CASSWAGPGTGVYEQYF. The CDR3, as DNA: TGCGCCAGCAGCTGGGCGGGCCCCGGGACAGGGGTCTACGAGCAGTACTTC.

The chain is built from TRBV4-3 and TRBJ2-1; 9 nucleotides line up with TRBD1. Unmatched junction bases numbered 24, after V lost 4 bases and J lost 8 bases. Germline V CDR1 and CDR2: LGHNA, YSLEER. This CDR3 is 20 amino acids long. The CDR3 bases are TGCGCCAGCAGCCTTCGGGCAGCAAGGAGGGGTGTCCGGGACAGGGATGAGCAGTTCTTC. Amino acid sequence: CASSLRAARRGVRDRDEQFF.

The rearrangement uses TRBV29-1 and TRBJ2-6; 12 bases line up with TRBD2. The CDR3 has 15 amino acids. Germline CDR1 SQVTM, CDR2 ANQGSEA. The V gene end was trimmed by 7 bases and the J gene end by 2 bases; junction bases not matched to a gene: 3. The CDR3 loop is CSARLAGAGANVLTF. The CDR3 bases are TGCAGCGCTCGACTAGCGGGAGCTGGGGCCAACGTCCTGACTTTC.

This CDR3 reads CASSPGLATPSYEQYF. DNA of the CDR3: TGCGCCAGCAGCCCCGGTTTAGCGACACCATCCTACGAGCAGTACTTC. This chain uses TRBV5-1 with TRBJ2-7; a weak D match, TRBD2 (5 bases). Germline V CDR1 and CDR2: SGHRS, YFSETQ. CDR3 length equals 16 residues. Trimming left V 4 bases short and J 1 base short, with 18 bases between.

V gene TRBV29-1 combines with J gene TRBJ2-5, with 14 bases that match TRBD2. The CDR3 length is 16 residues. The V gene's germline CDR1 is SQVTM and CDR2 ANQGSEA. V trimming: 6 bases; J trimming: 5 bases; junction bases outside the gene matches: 11. The CDR3 nucleotides read TGCAGCGTGGGGCCCAGACTAGCGGGAGGGCGGGAGACCCAGTACTTC. Translated: CSVGPRLAGGRETQYF.

This chain joins TRBV27 and TRBJ2-7; TRBD1 aligns across 12 bases. Germline values: CDR1 MNHEY, CDR2 SMNVEV (reference sequence). The CDR3 totals 13 residues. Unmatched junction bases numbered 4, after V lost 4 bases and J lost 9 bases. CDR3 nucleotide sequence: TGTGCCAGCAGTTCCGGGACAGGGGGCGGGCAGTACTTC. Amino acid sequence: CASSSGTGGGQYF.

This clone was counted between two and nine times. This chain connects TRBV5-4 to TRBJ2-3; 9 bases align to TRBD2. This CDR3 is 17 amino acids long. Germline assignment: CDR1 SGHNT and CDR2 YYREEE (reference sequence). Trimming removed 1 base from V and 2 bases from J; junction bases left unmatched: 8. The DNA for the CDR3 is TGTGCCAGCAGCTTGATCGTAACTAGCGGGCCCACAGATACGCAGTATTTT. Protein product: CASSLIVTSGPTDTQYF.

The V and J genes are TRBV9 and TRBJ1-1; D may be TRBD1 (6 bases). Germline V gene data show CDR1 as SGDLS and CDR2 as YYNGEE. With 4 bases removed from V and 0 bases from J, the gap between germline ends came to 13 bases. The CDR3 has 15 amino acids. DNA of the CDR3: TGTGCCAGCAGCCCGAAGACAGGAATGAACACTGAAGCTTTCTTT. It yields the protein CASSPKTGMNTEAFF.

This chain connects TRBV15 to TRBJ2-3; D is possibly TRBD2 (5 bases). Trimming stripped 2 bases from V and 1 base from J, with 13 bases between. This CDR3 is 16 amino acids long. CDR1 is LNHNV, CDR2 YYDKDF, per germline (reference sequence). Written as DNA, the CDR3 is TGTGCCACCAGCAGACAGACGGGATGGGGCACAGATACGCAGTATTTT. This gives the protein CATSRQTGWGTDTQYF. The complete variable domain, with remaining parts taken from reference TRBV15 and TRBJ2-3, reads DAMVIQNPRYQVTQFGKPVTLSCSQTLNHNVMYWYQQKSSQAPKLLFHYYDKDFNNEADTPDNFQSRRPNTSFCFLDIRSPGLGDTAMYLCATSRQTGWGTDTQYFGPGTRLTVL.

This clone was recorded once. V is TRBV7-9 and J is TRBJ1-4; 8 nucleotides match TRBD1. The germline V gene encodes CDR1 SEHNR and CDR2 FQNEAQ (reference sequence). The CDR3 contains 16 residues. V was clipped by 4 bases and J by 0 bases; unmatched bases: 4. The CDR3 loop reads CASSYDRGATNEKLFF. Written as DNA, the CDR3 is TGTGCCAGCAGCTACGACAGGGGTGCAACTAATGAAAAACTGTTTTTT.

The chain employs TRBV28 and TRBJ2-7; 8 bases map to TRBD2. Germline V lookup: CDR1 MDHEN, CDR2 SYDVKM. The CDR3 is 15 amino acids. Trimming cost V 3 bases and J 2 bases; bases outside gene matches: 6. The CDR3 DNA is TGTGCCAGCAGTTTCGAGGCGCGGGGGGCCTACGAGCAGTACTTC. Its translation: CASSFEARGAYEQYF.

This clone was detected once. The rearrangement uses TRBV5-6 and TRBJ2-3; 8 positions match TRBD2. The CDR3 runs 16 residues. CDR1 and CDR2 (germline): SGHDT, YYEEEE. V lost 0 bases to trimming and J lost 3 bases; unmatched junction nucleotides: 6. The DNA of the CDR3 is TGTGCCAGCAGCTTGGGTCGCGGGAGGACGACAGATACGCAGTATTTT. The encoded protein is CASSLGRGRTTDTQYF.

The chain recombines TRBV6-4 with TRBJ2-2; D remains unclear. The CDR3 loop spans 13 amino acids. Per the germline V gene, CDR1 is MRHNA and CDR2 is SNTAGT. V shed 6 bases and J shed 6 bases, with 11 bases lying between them. This CDR3 is CASSATRPGELFF. In nucleotides, the CDR3 is TGTGCCAGCAGCGCGACTCGACCCGGGGAGCTGTTTTTT.

This chain connects TRBV4-1 to TRBJ2-2; tentatively, D is TRBD2 (7 bases). V was cut by 2 bases and J by 6 bases, with 10 bases left in between. CDR3 length equals 14 residues. CDR1 and CDR2 from the germline V gene are MGHRA and YSYEKL. CDR3 sequence: CASSQWEGAGELFF. The CDR3 nucleotides are TGCGCCAGCAGCCAATGGGAGGGGGCCGGGGAGCTGTTTTTT.

The chain employs TRBV5-4 and TRBJ2-7; 12 bases fit TRBD2. The CDR3 covers 14 residues. V trimming: 1 base; J trimming: 5 bases; junction bases outside the gene matches: 1. The germline gives CDR1 SGHNT, CDR2 YYREEE (reference sequence). CDR3 amino acids: CASSLRTSGNEQYF. CDR3 DNA sequence: TGTGCCAGCAGCTTGAGGACTAGCGGGAACGAGCAGTACTTC.

V gene TRBV11-2 combines with J gene TRBJ2-7; 9 bases agree with TRBD2. The CDR3 consists of 19 residues. The junction had 17 bases not matched to a gene; V was cut back by 5 bases and J by 0 bases. Germline V gene data show CDR1 as SGHAT and CDR2 as FQNNGV. CDR3 sequence: CASSTRASGGRLYSYEQYF. For the CDR3, the DNA is TGTGCCAGCAGCACCCGAGCCAGCGGGGGGCGGTTGTACTCCTACGAGCAGTACTTC.

The chain combines TRBV7-9 with TRBJ1-1; 10 bases are shared with TRBD1. V shed 0 bases, J shed 1 base, and the junction held 5 bases outside the gene matches. CDR1 and CDR2 (germline): SEHNR, FQNEAQ (reference sequence). This CDR3 has 17 residues. CDR3 in DNA: TGTGCCAGCAGCTTAGCGGGACAGGGGAACGGGAACACTGAAGCTTTCTTT. As protein: CASSLAGQGNGNTEAFF.

In DNA form, the CDR3 reads TGTGCCAGCAGCGCGGGGGAGGCGTCCCAGGATGAGCAGTTCTTC. Translation: CASSAGEASQDEQFF. This chain links TRBV9 with TRBJ2-1, with D possibly matching TRBD2 (6 bases). Per germline, CDR1 SGDLS and CDR2 YYNGEE. The CDR3 runs 15 residues. The ends were cut back, 3 bases at V and 8 bases at J, with 18 bases in the middle.

V usage is TRBV4-2 and J usage is TRBJ2-3; D perhaps matches TRBD1 (6 bases). CDR1 is LGHNA, CDR2 YNFKEQ, per germline. This CDR3 comprises 17 residues. Trimming shortened V by 0 bases and J by 0 bases, and 13 bases separated the two germline ends. CDR3 sequence (DNA): TGTGCCAGCAGCCAAGATGGGAACAGGGATAGCACAGATACGCAGTATTTT. Translating it yields CASSQDGNRDSTDTQYF.